This T cell receptor beta chain was retrieved from a study of technical replicates of blood from several donors. Sequenced by immunoSEQ multiplex PCR; TCRdb stores in-frame clones only, minus some. The sample has tens of thousands of clones, 96% seen once; the top ten hold about 0.2%. The CDR3 has 15 residues. V dropped 3 bases and J dropped 4; count of bases not matched to a gene: 3. Germline V lookup: CDR1 MGHDK, CDR2 SYGVNS. The chain is built from TRBV25-1 and TRBJ1-5; 10 positions agree with TRBD1. Sequencing was performed on T cells isolated from PBMCs. This TCR was recovered from a human donor in good health. The CDR3 protein is CASSDSGQGNQPQHF. In DNA, the CDR3 is TGTGCCAGCAGTGATTCGGGACAGGGGAATCAGCCCCAGCATTTT.